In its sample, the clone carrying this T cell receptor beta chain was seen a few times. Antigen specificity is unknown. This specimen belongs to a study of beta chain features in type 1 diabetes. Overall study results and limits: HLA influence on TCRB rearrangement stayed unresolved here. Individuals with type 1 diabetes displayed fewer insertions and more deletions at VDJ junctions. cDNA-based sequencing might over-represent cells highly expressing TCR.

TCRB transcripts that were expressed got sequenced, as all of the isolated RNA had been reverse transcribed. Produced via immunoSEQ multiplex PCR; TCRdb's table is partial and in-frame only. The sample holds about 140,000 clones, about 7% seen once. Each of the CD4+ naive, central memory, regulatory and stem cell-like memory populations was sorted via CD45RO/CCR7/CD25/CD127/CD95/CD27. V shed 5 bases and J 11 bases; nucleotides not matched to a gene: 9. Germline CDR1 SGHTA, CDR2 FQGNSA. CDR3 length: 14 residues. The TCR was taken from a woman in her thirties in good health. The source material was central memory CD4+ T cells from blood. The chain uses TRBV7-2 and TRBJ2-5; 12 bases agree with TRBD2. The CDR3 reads CASSPGTSGSGQYF. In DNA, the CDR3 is TGTGCCAGCAGCCCCGGGACTAGCGGGTCAGGGCAGTACTTC. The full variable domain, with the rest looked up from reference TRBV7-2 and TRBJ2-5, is GAGVSQSPSNKVTEKGKDVELRCDPISGHTALYWYRQSLGQGLEFLIYFQGNSAPDKSGLPSDRFSAERTGGSVSTLTIQRTQQEDSAVYLCASSPGTSGSGQYFGPGTRLLVL.